The T cell receptor beta chain described here comes from a study of T cells after yellow fever vaccination. For the study at large: Preparation of fractions with low cell numbers was performed using SMART-Seq v4 Ultra Low Input.

5'RACE template switching generated TCR cDNA, adding a universal primer site and UMIs. A single record per CDR3 protein comes from TCRdb applying MiXCR to the 5' RACE reads. This sample has about 50,000 distinct CDR3 sequences, with 7.4% found just once. General study results and limits: The study re-detected most primary-vaccination clones after the booster (96% CD4, 88% CD8). Although most clonotypes did not, a small share appeared in both CD4 and CD8 compartments.

A few counts support this clonotype. Its target is unknown. Trimming took off 0 bases at V and 2 bases at J, with 10 bases between the two ends. Germline CDR1 reads SGHNT; CDR2 reads YYREEE (reference sequence). The CDR3 contains 15 residues. The rearrangement links TRBV5-4 to TRBJ2-3, with D perhaps TRBD1 (6 bases). This sequence was found in a man aged 18 to 30 who received the YFV17D yellow fever vaccine. Sequenced material: CD8+ T cells sorted from PBMCs, taken less than 16 days after the first yellow fever vaccination. The CDR3 DNA is TGTGCCAGCAGCTTGGGGACAGAATACACAGATACGCAGTATTTT. Protein: CASSLGTEYTDTQYF.